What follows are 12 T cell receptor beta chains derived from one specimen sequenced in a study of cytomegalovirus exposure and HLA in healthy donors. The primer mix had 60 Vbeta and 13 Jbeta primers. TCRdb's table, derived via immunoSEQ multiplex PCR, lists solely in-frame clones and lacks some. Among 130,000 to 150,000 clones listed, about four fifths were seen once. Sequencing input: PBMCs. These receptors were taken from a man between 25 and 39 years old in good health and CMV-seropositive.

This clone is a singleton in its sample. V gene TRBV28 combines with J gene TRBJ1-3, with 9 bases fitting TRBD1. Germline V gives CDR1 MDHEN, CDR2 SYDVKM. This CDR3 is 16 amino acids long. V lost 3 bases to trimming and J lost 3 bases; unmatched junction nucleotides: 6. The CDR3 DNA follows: TGTGCCAGCAGTTTCCCACAGGGGGCGTTTGGAAACACCATATATTTT. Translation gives CASSFPQGAFGNTIYF.

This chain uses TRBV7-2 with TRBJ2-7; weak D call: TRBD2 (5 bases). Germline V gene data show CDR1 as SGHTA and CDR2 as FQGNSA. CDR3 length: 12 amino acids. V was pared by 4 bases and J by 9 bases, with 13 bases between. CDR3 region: CASSWRAVAQYF. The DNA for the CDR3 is TGTGCCAGCAGCTGGCGGGCCGTCGCGCAGTACTTC.

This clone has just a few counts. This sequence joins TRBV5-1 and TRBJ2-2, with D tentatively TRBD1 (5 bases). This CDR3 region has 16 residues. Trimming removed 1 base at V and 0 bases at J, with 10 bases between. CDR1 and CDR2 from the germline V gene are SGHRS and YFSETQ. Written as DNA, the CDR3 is TGCGCCAGCAGCTTGTGGGCAGGGACGAACACCGGGGAGCTGTTTTTT. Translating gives CASSLWAGTNTGELFF.

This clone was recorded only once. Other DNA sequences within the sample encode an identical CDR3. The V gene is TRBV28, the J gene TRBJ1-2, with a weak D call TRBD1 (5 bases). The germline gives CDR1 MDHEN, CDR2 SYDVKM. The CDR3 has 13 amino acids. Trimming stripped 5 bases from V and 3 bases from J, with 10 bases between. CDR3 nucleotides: TGTGCCAGCAGTCTAACAGGAGACTATGGCTACACCTTC. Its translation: CASSLTGDYGYTF.

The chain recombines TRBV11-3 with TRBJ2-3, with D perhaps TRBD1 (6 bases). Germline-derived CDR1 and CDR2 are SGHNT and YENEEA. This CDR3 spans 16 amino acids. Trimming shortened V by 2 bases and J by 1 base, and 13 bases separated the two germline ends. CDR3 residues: CASSLSQGHGTDTQYF. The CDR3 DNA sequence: TGTGCCAGCAGCTTATCCCAGGGGCACGGCACAGATACGCAGTATTTT.

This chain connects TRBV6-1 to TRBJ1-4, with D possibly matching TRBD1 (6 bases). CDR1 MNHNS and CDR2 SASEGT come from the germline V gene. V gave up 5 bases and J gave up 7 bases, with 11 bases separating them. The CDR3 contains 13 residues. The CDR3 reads CASSRGAGEKLFF. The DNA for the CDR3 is TGTGCCAGCAGTCGGGGGGCGGGTGAAAAACTGTTTTTT.

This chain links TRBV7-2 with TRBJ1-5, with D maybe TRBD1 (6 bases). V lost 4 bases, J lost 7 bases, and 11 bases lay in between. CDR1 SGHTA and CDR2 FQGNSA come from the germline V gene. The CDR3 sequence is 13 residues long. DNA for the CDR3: TGTGCCAGCAGCTCCAGGGGTCACCAGCCCCAGCATTTT. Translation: CASSSRGHQPQHF.

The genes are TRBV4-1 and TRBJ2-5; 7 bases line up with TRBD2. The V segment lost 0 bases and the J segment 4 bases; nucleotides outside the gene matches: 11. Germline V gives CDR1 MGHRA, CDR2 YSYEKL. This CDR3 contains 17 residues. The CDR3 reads CASSQDPPIGEGETQYF. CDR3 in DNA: TGCGCCAGCAGCCAAGATCCTCCAATCGGGGAGGGAGAGACCCAGTACTTC.

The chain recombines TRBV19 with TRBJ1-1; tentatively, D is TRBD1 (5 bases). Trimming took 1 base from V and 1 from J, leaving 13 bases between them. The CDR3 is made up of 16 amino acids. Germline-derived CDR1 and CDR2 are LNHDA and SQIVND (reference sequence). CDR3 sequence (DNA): TGTGCCAGTAGTATAGTTCGGGGGTCGGGGAACACTGAAGCTTTCTTT. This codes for CASSIVRGSGNTEAFF.

This CDR3 reads CAISESVATLSPQHF. CDR3 nucleotide sequence: TGTGCCATCAGTGAGTCGGTAGCCACCCTATCGCCCCAGCATTTT. The V call is TRBV10-3, the J call TRBJ1-5; no clear D gene. V shed 0 bases and J shed 9 bases, with 15 bases lying between them. Germline CDR1 and CDR2: ENHRY and SYGVKD. This CDR3 is built from 15 residues.

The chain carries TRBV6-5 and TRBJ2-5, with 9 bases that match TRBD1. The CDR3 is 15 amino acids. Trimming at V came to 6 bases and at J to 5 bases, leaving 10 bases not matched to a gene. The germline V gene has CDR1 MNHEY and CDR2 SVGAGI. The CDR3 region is CASSLWTGVMETQYF. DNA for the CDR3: TGTGCCAGCAGCCTATGGACAGGGGTGATGGAGACCCAGTACTTC.

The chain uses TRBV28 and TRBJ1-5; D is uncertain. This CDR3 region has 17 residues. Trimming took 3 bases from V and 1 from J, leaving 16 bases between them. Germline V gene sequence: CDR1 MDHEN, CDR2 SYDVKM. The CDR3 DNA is TGTGCCAGCAGTTTTAGGATTCTAGGTCGGAGCAATCAGCCCCAGCATTTT. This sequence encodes CASSFRILGRSNQPQHF.